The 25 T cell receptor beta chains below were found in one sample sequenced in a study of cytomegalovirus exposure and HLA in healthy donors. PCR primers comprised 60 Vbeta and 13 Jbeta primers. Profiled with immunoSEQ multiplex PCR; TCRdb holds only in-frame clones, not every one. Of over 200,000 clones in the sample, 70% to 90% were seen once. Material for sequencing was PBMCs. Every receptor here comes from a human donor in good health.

CDR3 protein: CASIRGYKPYEQYF. CDR3 nucleotides: TGTGCCAGCATAAGAGGATACAAACCCTACGAGCAGTACTTC. The V call is TRBV28, the J call TRBJ2-7; D call uncertain. The germline gives CDR1 MDHEN, CDR2 SYDVKM. Trimming shortened V by 7 bases and J by 2 bases, and 15 bases separated the two germline ends. The CDR3 has 14 residues.

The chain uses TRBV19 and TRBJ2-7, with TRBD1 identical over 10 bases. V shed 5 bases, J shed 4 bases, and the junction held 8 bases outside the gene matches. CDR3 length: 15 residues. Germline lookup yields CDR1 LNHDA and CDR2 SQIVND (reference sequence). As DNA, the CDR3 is TGTGCCAGTAGTTTGGACAGGGGGGGATCGTACGAGCAGTACTTC. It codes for CASSLDRGGSYEQYF.

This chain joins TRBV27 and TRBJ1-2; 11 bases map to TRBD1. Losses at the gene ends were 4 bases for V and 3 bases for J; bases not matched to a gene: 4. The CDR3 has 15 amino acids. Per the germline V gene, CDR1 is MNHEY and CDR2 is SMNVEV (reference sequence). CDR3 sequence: CASSWDRGAHYGYTF. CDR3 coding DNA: TGTGCCAGCAGTTGGGACAGGGGGGCCCACTATGGCTACACCTTC.

CDR3 sequence reads: CASSPQRGAYNEQFF. The CDR3 DNA follows: TGTGCCAGTAGTCCACAGCGGGGAGCCTACAATGAGCAGTTCTTC. The rearrangement links TRBV19 to TRBJ2-1, with 7 bases that match TRBD2. This CDR3 has 15 amino acids. The J segment lost 2 bases and the V segment lost 5 bases, leaving 6 bases of the junction unmatched. Germline V gene data show CDR1 as LNHDA and CDR2 as SQIVND (reference sequence).

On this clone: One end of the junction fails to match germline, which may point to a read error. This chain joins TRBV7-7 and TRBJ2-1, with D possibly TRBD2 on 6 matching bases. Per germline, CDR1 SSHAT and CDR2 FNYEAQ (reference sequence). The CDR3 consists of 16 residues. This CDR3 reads CASSLGVGGLYNEQFF. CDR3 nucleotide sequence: TGTGCTAGCAGCTTAGGGGTGGGAGGTCTCTACAATGAGCAGTTCTTC.

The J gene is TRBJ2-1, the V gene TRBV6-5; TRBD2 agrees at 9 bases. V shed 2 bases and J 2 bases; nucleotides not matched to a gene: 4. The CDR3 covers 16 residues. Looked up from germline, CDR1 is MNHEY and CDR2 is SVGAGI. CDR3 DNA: TGTGCCAGCAGTTACATCGCGGGAGGGCCCTACAATGAGCAGTTCTTC. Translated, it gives CASSYIAGGPYNEQFF.

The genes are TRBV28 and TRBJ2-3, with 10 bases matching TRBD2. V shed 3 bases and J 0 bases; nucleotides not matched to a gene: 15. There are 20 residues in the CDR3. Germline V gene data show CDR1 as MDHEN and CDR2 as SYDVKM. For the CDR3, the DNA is TGTGCCAGCAGTTTCATCCCTAGCGGGAGTAAACTTCGGAGCACAGATACGCAGTATTTT. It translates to CASSFIPSGSKLRSTDTQYF.

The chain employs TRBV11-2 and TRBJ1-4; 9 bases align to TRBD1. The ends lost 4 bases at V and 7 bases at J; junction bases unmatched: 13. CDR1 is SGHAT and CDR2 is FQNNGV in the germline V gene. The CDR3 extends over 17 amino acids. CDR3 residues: CASSSRDRVYIGEKLFF. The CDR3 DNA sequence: TGTGCCAGCAGCTCCCGGGACAGGGTTTATATCGGTGAAAAACTGTTTTTT.

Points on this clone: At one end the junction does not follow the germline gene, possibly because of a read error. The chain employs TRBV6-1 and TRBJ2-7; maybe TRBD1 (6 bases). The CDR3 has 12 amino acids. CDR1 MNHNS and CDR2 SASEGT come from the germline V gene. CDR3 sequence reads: CASSEAEQGLDF. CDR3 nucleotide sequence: TGTGCCAGCAGTGAAGCGGAACAGGGCCTGGACTTC.

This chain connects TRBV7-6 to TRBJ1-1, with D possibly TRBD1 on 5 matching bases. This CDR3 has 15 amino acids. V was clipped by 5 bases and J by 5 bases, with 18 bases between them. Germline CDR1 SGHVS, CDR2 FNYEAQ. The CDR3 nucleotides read TGTGCCAGCAGCCACTATTCGACGCGGGGGACTGAAGCTTTCTTT. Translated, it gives CASSHYSTRGTEAFF.

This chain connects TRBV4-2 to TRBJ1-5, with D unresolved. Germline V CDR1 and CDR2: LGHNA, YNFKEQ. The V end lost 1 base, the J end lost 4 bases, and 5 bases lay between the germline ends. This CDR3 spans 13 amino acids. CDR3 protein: CASSQGLNQPQHF. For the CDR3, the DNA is TGTGCCAGCAGCCAAGGCCTAAATCAGCCCCAGCATTTT.

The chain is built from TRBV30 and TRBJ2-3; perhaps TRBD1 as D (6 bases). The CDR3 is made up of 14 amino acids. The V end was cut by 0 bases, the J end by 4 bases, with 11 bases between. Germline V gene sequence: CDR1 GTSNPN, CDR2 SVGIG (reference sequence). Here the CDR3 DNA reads TGTGCCTGGAGTGTAGCAGGGGTGGCAGATACGCAGTATTTT. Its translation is CAWSVAGVADTQYF.

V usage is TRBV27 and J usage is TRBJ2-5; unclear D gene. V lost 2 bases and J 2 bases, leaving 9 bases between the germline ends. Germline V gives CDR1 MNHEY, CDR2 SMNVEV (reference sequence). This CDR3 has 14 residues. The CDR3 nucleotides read TGTGCCAGCAGTTTAAGTGAGACTCAAGAGACCCAGTACTTC. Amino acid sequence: CASSLSETQETQYF.

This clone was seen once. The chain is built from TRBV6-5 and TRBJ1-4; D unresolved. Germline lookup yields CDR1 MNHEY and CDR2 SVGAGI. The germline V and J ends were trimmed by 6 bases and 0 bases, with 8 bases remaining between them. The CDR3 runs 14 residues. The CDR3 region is CASRAGTTNEKLFF. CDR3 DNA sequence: TGTGCCAGCAGAGCCGGGACAACTAATGAAAAACTGTTTTTT.

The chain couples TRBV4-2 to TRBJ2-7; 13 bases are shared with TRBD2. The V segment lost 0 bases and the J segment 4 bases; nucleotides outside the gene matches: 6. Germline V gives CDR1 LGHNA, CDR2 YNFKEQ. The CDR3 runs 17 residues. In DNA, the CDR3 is TGTGCCAGCAGCCAAGATACCGGGACTAGCGGGATTTACGAGCAGTACTTC. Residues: CASSQDTGTSGIYEQYF.

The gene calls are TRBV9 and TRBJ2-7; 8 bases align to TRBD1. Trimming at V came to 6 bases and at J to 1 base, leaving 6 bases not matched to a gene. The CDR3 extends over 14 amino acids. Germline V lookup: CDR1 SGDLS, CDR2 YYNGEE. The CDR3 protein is CASTKQGDSYEQYF. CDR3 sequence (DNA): TGTGCCAGCACGAAACAGGGGGATTCCTACGAGCAGTACTTC.

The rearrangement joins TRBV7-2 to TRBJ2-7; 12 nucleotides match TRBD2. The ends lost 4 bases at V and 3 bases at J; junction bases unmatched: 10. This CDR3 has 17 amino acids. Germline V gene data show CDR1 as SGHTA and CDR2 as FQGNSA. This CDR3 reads CASSSRGLAGGLYEQYF. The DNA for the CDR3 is TGTGCCAGCAGCTCTCGGGGACTAGCGGGCGGACTCTACGAGCAGTACTTC.

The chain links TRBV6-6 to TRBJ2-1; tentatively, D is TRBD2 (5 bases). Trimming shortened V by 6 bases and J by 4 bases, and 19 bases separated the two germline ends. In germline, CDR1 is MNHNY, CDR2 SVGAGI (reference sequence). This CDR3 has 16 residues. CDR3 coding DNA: TGTGCCAGCAGATATACTAGTGGGATAGGGTACAATGAGCAGTTCTTC. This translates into CASRYTSGIGYNEQFF.

This CDR3 reads CASSRRQGTEAFF. In nucleotides, the CDR3 is TGCGCCAGCAGCAGGAGACAGGGCACTGAAGCTTTCTTT. The rearrangement uses TRBV5-1 and TRBJ1-1; 7 bases fit TRBD1. Per germline, CDR1 SGHRS and CDR2 YFSETQ. CDR3 size: 13 residues. After removal of 4 bases from V and 4 bases from J, the junction contained 4 bases not matched to a gene.

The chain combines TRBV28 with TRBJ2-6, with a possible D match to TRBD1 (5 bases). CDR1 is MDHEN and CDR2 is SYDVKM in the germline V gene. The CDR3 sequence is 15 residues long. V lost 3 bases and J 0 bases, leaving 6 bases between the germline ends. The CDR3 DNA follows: TGTGCCAGCAGTTTGACAGACTCTGGGGCCAACGTCCTGACTTTC. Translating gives CASSLTDSGANVLTF.

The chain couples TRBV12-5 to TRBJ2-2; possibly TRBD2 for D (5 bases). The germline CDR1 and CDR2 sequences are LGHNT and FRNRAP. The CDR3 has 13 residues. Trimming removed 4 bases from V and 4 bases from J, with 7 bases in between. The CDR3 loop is CASGSGSTGELFF. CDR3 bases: TGTGCTAGTGGTTCGGGATCCACCGGGGAGCTGTTTTTT. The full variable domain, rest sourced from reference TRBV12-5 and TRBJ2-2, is DARVTQTPRHKVTEMGQEVTMRCQPILGHNTVFWYRQTMMQGLELLAYFRNRAPLDDSGMPKDRFSAEMPDATLATLKIQPSEPRDSAVYFCASGSGSTGELFFGEGSRLTVL.

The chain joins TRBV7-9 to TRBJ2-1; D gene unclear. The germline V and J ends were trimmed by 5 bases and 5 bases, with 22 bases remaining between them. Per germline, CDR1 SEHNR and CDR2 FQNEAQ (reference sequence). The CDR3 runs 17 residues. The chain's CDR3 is CASSNPSDSRGHNEQFF. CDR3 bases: TGTGCCAGCAGCAACCCGTCGGATAGCAGAGGCCACAATGAGCAGTTCTTC.

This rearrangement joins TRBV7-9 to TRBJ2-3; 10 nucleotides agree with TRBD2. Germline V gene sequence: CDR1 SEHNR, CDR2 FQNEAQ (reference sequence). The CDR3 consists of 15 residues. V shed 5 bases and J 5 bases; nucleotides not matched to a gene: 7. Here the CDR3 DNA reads TGTGCCAGCAGCCTCGGGACTAGCGACTTAGATACGCAGTATTTT. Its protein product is CASSLGTSDLDTQYF. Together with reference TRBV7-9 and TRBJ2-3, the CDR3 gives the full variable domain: DTGVSQNPRHKITKRGQNVTFRCDPISEHNRLYWYRQTLGQGPEFLTYFQNEAQLEKSRLLSDRFSAERPKGSFSTLEIQRTEQGDSAMYLCASSLGTSDLDTQYFGPGTRLTVL.

The CDR3 spells CASSSSPIQGYTF. In DNA, the CDR3 is TGTGCCAGCAGTTCGTCCCCAATTCAGGGCTACACCTTC. The chain has TRBV27 and TRBJ1-2; D is unclear. Trimming took off 4 bases at V and 8 bases at J, with 14 bases between the two ends. The CDR3 covers 13 residues. CDR1 MNHEY and CDR2 SMNVEV come from the germline V gene (reference sequence).

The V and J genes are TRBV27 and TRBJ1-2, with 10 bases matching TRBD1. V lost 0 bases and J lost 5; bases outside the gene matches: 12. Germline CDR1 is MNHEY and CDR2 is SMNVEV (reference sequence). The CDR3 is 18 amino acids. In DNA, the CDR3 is TGTGCCAGCAGTTTATCCGCCGCGGGGACAGGGGTTCCTTATGGCTACACCTTC. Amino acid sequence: CASSLSAAGTGVPYGYTF.